The 3 T cell receptor beta chains below all came from one sample that was sequenced in a study of cytomegalovirus exposure and HLA in healthy donors. The PCR had 60 Vbeta and 13 Jbeta primers. TCRdb's table, derived via immunoSEQ multiplex PCR, lists solely in-frame clones and lacks some. This sample has 180,000 or so clones, with less than 90% found just once. The sequenced material came from PBMCs. Source of these receptors: a girl aged 5 to 17 in good health and CMV-seropositive.

V and J are TRBV18 and TRBJ2-5, with D uncertain. Between the trimmed V and J ends, which lost 6 bases and 2 bases, there was a span of 4 bases. Germline lookup yields CDR1 KGHSH and CDR2 LQKENI. The CDR3 contains 11 residues. CDR3 coding DNA: TGTGCCAGCTCCCCTCAAGAGACCCAGTACTTC. It specifies CASSPQETQYF. The entire variable domain, with the rest obtained from reference TRBV18 and TRBJ2-5, is as follows: NAGVMQNPRHLVRRRGQEARLRCSPMKGHSHVYWYRQLPEEGLKFMVYLQKENIIDESGMPKERFSAEFPKEGPSILRIQQVVRGDSAAYFCASSPQETQYFGPGTRLLVL.

This clone was observed a single time. The V call is TRBV10-3, the J call TRBJ2-7; 7 bases fit TRBD1. Germline CDR1 ENHRY, CDR2 SYGVKD. V shed 3 bases, J shed 1 base, and the junction held 3 bases outside the gene matches. The CDR3 contains 14 residues. CDR3 sequence (DNA): TGTGCCATCAGTGACTTACAGGGGTCCTACGAGCAGTACTTC. It is translated as CAISDLQGSYEQYF.

The gene calls are TRBV19 and TRBJ2-7; D unclear. CDR1 and CDR2 (germline): LNHDA, SQIVND (reference sequence). This CDR3 is 13 amino acids long. V was clipped by 3 bases and J by 2 bases, with 8 bases between them. CDR3 DNA: TGTGCCAGTAGTATTGGTAACACCTACGAGCAGTACTTC. It specifies CASSIGNTYEQYF.